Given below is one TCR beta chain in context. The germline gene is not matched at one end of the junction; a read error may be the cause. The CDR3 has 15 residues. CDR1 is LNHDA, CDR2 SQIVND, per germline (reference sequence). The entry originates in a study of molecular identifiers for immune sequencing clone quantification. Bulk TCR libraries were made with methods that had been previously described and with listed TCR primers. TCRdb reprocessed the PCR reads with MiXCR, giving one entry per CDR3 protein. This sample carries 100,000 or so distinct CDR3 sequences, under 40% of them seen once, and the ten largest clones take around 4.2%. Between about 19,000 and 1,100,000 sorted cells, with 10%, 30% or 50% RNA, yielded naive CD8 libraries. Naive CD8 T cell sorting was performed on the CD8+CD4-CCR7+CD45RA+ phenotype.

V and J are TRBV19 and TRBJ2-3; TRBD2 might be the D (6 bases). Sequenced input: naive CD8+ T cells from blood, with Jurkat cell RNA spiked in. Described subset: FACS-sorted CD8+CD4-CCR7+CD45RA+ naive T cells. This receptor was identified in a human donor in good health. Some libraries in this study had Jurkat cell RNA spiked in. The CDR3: CASSIAGVSTDAQYF. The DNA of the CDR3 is TGTGCCAGTAGTATAGCGGGAGTATCCACAGATGCGCAGTATTTT.